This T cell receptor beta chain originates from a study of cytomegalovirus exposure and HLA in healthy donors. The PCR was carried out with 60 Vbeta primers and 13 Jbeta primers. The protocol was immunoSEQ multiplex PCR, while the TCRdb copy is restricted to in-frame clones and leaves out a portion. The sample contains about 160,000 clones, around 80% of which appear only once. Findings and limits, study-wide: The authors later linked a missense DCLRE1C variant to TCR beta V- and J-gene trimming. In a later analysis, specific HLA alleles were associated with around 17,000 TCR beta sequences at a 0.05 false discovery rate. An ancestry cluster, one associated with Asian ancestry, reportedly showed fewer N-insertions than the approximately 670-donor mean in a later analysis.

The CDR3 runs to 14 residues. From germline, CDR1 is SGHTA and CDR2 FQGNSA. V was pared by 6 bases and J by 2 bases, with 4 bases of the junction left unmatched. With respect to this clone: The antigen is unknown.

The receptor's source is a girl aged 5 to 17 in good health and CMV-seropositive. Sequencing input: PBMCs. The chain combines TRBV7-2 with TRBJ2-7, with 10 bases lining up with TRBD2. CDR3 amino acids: CASSSSGGAYEQYF. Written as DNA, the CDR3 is TGTGCCAGCAGTTCTAGCGGGGGTGCCTACGAGCAGTACTTC.